The 27 T cell receptor beta chains below were found in one sample sequenced in a study of Graves' ophthalmopathy and Graves' hyperthyroidism. Amplification targeted the TCR beta CDR3 regions, with RNA transcripts as the source material. RT-PCR in the first round used HTBI primers; a second-round multiplex PCR followed. TCRdb used MiXCR to reprocess the multiplex PCR reads, holding one entry per CDR3 protein. The sample includes under 400,000 distinct CDR3 sequences, roughly a sixth seen only once; the top ten take roughly an eighth. Sequencing input: peripheral blood. These receptors originate from an adult man with Graves' ophthalmopathy.

This clonotype was detected many times. V usage is TRBV18 and J usage is TRBJ1-1, with 7 bases that match TRBD1. V shed 7 bases, J shed 3 bases, and the junction held 5 bases outside the gene matches. Germline-derived CDR1 and CDR2 are KGHSH and LQKENI. This CDR3 is built from 13 residues. This CDR3 reads CASLQGQDTEAFF. CDR3 DNA sequence: TGTGCCAGCTTACAGGGGCAGGACACTGAAGCTTTCTTT.

This clonotype was seen only once. This sequence joins TRBV7-2 and TRBJ2-5; 11 bases agree with TRBD2. Germline assignment: CDR1 SGHTA and CDR2 FQGNSA. Trimming took 3 bases from V and 6 from J; bases not matched to a gene: 9. The CDR3 runs 16 residues. The CDR3 is CASSFPTSGRGKTQYF. CDR3 coding DNA: TGTGCCAGCAGCTTTCCTACTAGCGGGAGAGGGAAGACCCAGTACTTC.

This clonotype was seen many times. The chain couples TRBV6-1 to TRBJ2-4; perhaps TRBD1 as D (5 bases). CDR1 and CDR2 (germline): MNHNS, SASEGT. Trimming left V 1 base short and J 7 bases short, with 8 bases between. The length of the CDR3 is 13 residues. This CDR3 reads CASSEGQFNIQYF. CDR3 nucleotide sequence: TGTGCCAGCAGTGAAGGACAGTTCAACATTCAGTACTTC.

This clonotype was seen ten or more times. CDR3 protein: CASSFYSYWTANTEAFF. The CDR3, as DNA: TGTGCCAGCAGCTTTTATAGTTATTGGACCGCGAACACTGAAGCTTTCTTT. The chain recombines TRBV5-6 with TRBJ1-1; D gene uncertain. There are 17 residues in the CDR3. The ends were cut back, 2 bases at V and 1 base at J, with 18 bases in the middle. From germline, CDR1 is SGHDT and CDR2 YYEEEE.

This clonotype has a count of ten or more. The genes are TRBV19 and TRBJ1-1; a weak D match, TRBD1 (5 bases). The CDR3 sequence is 18 residues long. The ends were cut back, 5 bases at V and 3 bases at J, with 25 bases in the middle. In germline, CDR1 is LNHDA, CDR2 SQIVND (reference sequence). CDR3 coding DNA: TGTGCCAGTAGTCTCGGGGGTAGTAAAATTAGGATGGACACTGAAGCTTTCTTT. Its protein is CASSLGGSKIRMDTEAFF. The full variable domain, its missing parts supplied by reference TRBV19 and TRBJ1-1, is DGGITQSPKYLFRKEGQNVTLSCEQNLNHDAMYWYRQDPGQGLRLIYYSQIVNDFQKGDIAEGYSVSREKKESFPLTVTSAQKNPTAFYLCASSLGGSKIRMDTEAFFGQGTRLTVV.

The chain combines TRBV7-2 with TRBJ1-2; TRBD1 is a possible D gene (5 bases). Germline V gene sequence: CDR1 SGHTA, CDR2 FQGNSA. The CDR3 sequence is 12 residues long. The V end lost 1 base, the J end lost 11 bases, and 11 bases lay between the germline ends. Here the CDR3 reads CASSLEQDPYTF. CDR3 coding DNA: TGTGCCAGCAGCTTAGAACAGGATCCGTACACCTTC.

The CDR3 DNA is TGTGCCACCGGGACAGGGTTCGAGCAGTACTTC. Its protein is CATGTGFEQYF. This chain connects TRBV6-2 or TRBV6-3 to TRBJ2-7, with TRBD1 matching over 9 bases. The CDR3 extends over 11 amino acids. J was trimmed by 6 bases and V by 10 bases; bases with no gene match: 4. Germline V CDR1 and CDR2: MNHEY, SVGEGT.

This clonotype was counted many times. The CDR3 reads CSVIPGPPRNYGYTF. In DNA, the CDR3 is TGCAGCGTTATCCCCGGGCCCCCCCGGAACTATGGCTACACCTTC. The chain joins TRBV29-1 to TRBJ1-2; D call uncertain. The CDR3 runs 15 residues. Germline values: CDR1 SQVTM, CDR2 ANQGSEA. Trimming removed 5 bases from V and 2 bases from J, with 18 bases in between.

Many counts were recorded for this clonotype. In DNA form, the CDR3 reads TGTGCCTGGAGTGTATATGCGGGACAGGTGAACGAGCAGTACTTC. Translating gives CAWSVYAGQVNEQYF. The chain recombines TRBV30 with TRBJ2-7; 8 bases agree with TRBD1. This CDR3 comprises 15 residues. The ends lost 0 bases at V and 5 bases at J; junction bases unmatched: 9. Germline-derived CDR1 and CDR2 are GTSNPN and SVGIG (reference sequence). The complete variable domain, with remaining parts taken from reference TRBV30 and TRBJ2-7, reads SQTIHQWPATLVQPVGSPLSLECTVEGTSNPNLYWYRQAAGRGLQLLFYSVGIGQISSEVPQNLSASRPQDRQFILSSKKLLLSDSGFYLCAWSVYAGQVNEQYFGPGTRLTVT.

This clonotype was detected ten times or more. The rearrangement uses TRBV6-5 and TRBJ2-7; TRBD2 agrees at 10 bases. V lost 4 bases, J lost 2 bases, and 5 bases stayed unmatched. Germline V lookup: CDR1 MNHEY, CDR2 SVGAGI. The CDR3 is made up of 15 amino acids. The CDR3 sequence: CASSFGLAETYEQYF. CDR3 nucleotides: TGTGCCAGCAGTTTCGGACTAGCGGAAACCTACGAGCAGTACTTC.

This clonotype was seen repeatedly, ten times or more. The gene calls are TRBV12-3 or TRBV12-4 and TRBJ2-5; 8 bases line up with TRBD1. The CDR3 consists of 15 residues. Trimming took 6 bases from V and 9 from J; bases not matched to a gene: 15. CDR3 bases: TGTGCCAGCAGCACGGTGGACAGGGATTTTTGGTCCCAGTACTTC. Translated: CASSTVDRDFWSQYF.

This clonotype occurred many times. V usage is TRBV7-9 and J usage is TRBJ2-7, with D tentatively TRBD2 (6 bases). V gave up 4 bases and J gave up 2 bases, with 30 bases separating them. CDR3 length: 20 residues. The germline CDR1 and CDR2 sequences are SEHNR and FQNEAQ (reference sequence). CDR3 nucleotides: TGTGCCAGCAGCTCCCAAGTGTTGAGGGGCCGACCGGGAGTGACCTACGAGCAGTACTTC. It is translated as CASSSQVLRGRPGVTYEQYF. The variable domain in full, with the rest retrieved from reference TRBV7-9 and TRBJ2-7, is DTGVSQNPRHKITKRGQNVTFRCDPISEHNRLYWYRQTLGQGPEFLTYFQNEAQLEKSRLLSDRFSAERPKGSFSTLEIQRTEQGDSAMYLCASSSQVLRGRPGVTYEQYFGPGTRLTVT.

The table lists this clonotype with many counts. This chain joins TRBV6-2 or TRBV6-3 and TRBJ2-7; D not resolved. Looked up from germline, CDR1 is MNHEY and CDR2 is SVGEGT. The length of the CDR3 is 17 residues. Trimming took off 2 bases at V and 5 bases at J, with 22 bases between the two ends. The CDR3 region has the DNA TGTGCCAGCAGTTACGTGGACCGAGAACCCCTCTCGGACGAGCAGTACTTC. This sequence encodes CASSYVDREPLSDEQYF.

This clonotype was found a few times. CDR3 bases: TGTGCCAGCAGACAGGGGACCCACACCGGGGAGCTGTTTTTT. Its translation is CASRQGTHTGELFF. The chain recombines TRBV6-1 with TRBJ2-2, with TRBD1 matching over 7 bases. The CDR3 has 14 residues. V gave up 6 bases and J gave up 3 bases; unmatched junction bases: 4. Germline V gives CDR1 MNHNS, CDR2 SASEGT.

This clonotype was seen more than once but under ten times. The chain joins TRBV20-1 to TRBJ2-7, with a tentative D call TRBD1 (6 bases). This CDR3 is 16 amino acids long. From germline, CDR1 is DFQATT and CDR2 SNEGSKA (reference sequence). V was cut by 4 bases and J by 3 bases, with 22 bases left in between. CDR3 amino acids: CSAKSPGRGINYEQYF. CDR3 in DNA: TGCAGTGCTAAATCCCCCGGCAGGGGAATCAACTACGAGCAGTACTTC.

This clonotype was observed a handful of times. V and J are TRBV6-1 and TRBJ1-3; D is unclear. The CDR3 runs to 12 residues. V gave up 10 bases and J gave up 4 bases, with 11 bases separating them. In germline, CDR1 is MNHNS, CDR2 SASEGT. The CDR3 spells CATMVAGNTIYF. CDR3 in DNA: TGTGCCACCATGGTAGCGGGAAACACCATATATTTT.

This clonotype was observed at least ten times. A read error may be the cause here, since a much bigger clone is one base away. As the CDR3 is not closed by the conserved phenylalanine or tryptophan, this likely results from a read error. The rearrangement links TRBV14 to TRBJ2-7; perhaps D is TRBD1 or TRBD2 (5 bases each). The CDR3 consists of 11 residues. Germline CDR1 is SGHDN and CDR2 is FVKESK. V was trimmed by 3 bases and J by 6 bases, leaving 6 bases between them. The CDR3 reads CASSQGPEQYL. The CDR3 nucleotides read TGTGCCAGCAGCCAGGGACCCGAGCAGTACTTA.

This clonotype was picked up many times. The chain couples TRBV10-3 to TRBJ2-5; 7 positions agree with TRBD1. J gave up 5 bases and V 6 bases, and 6 bases lay outside the gene matches. The CDR3 length is 13 residues. Germline CDR1 reads ENHRY; CDR2 reads SYGVKD. The CDR3 DNA reads as TGTGCCATCAGCGACAGGGTCCGGGAGACCCAGTACTTC. Its translation: CAISDRVRETQYF.

The chain combines TRBV12-3 or TRBV12-4 with TRBJ1-2, with TRBD1 matching over 8 bases. This CDR3 spans 13 amino acids. V was pared by 5 bases and J by 7 bases, with 6 bases of the junction left unmatched. CDR3 in DNA: TGTGCCAGCAGTCCGCAGGGGGCAGGTGGCTACACCTTC. It codes for CASSPQGAGGYTF.

This clonotype has ten or more counts. The genes are TRBV4-1 and TRBJ2-7; maybe TRBD2 (5 bases). The CDR3 consists of 14 residues. Trimming shortened V by 3 bases and J by 6 bases, and 15 bases separated the two germline ends. Germline lookup yields CDR1 MGHRA and CDR2 YSYEKL. CDR3 sequence: CASSHVAPSGEQYF. In DNA form, the CDR3 reads TGCGCCAGCAGCCATGTAGCCCCCAGCGGCGAGCAGTACTTC.

This clonotype was counted many times. V usage is TRBV7-9 and J usage is TRBJ2-7, with D possibly being TRBD2 (7 bases). CDR3 length: 15 amino acids. From germline, CDR1 is SEHNR and CDR2 FQNEAQ (reference sequence). V gave up 5 bases and J gave up 5 bases, with 19 bases separating them. The CDR3 DNA sequence: TGTGCCAGCAGCCTGCGCCGGGGGGCGGACCACGAGCAGTACTTC. Translating it yields CASSLRRGADHEQYF.

This clonotype was detected a few times. The CDR3, as DNA: TGTGCCAGCGAGGGGCAGGGAGGGTCACCCCTCCACTTT. Translated: CASEGQGGSPLHF. J is TRBJ1-6 and V is TRBV5-5; tentative D call: TRBD1 (5 bases). From germline, CDR1 is SGHKS and CDR2 YYEKEE (reference sequence). CDR3 size: 13 residues. V was cut by 7 bases and J by 10 bases, with 15 bases left in between.

This clonotype was detected ten times or more. This rearrangement joins TRBV2 to TRBJ1-1, with D hard to call. V was shortened by 8 bases and J by 4 bases, with 17 bases between the two germline ends. This CDR3 spans 14 amino acids. CDR1 and CDR2 (germline): SNHLY, FYNNEI. In DNA form, the CDR3 reads TGTGCCAGCGGCCCGCCGGGCCTTGGCACTGAAGCTTTCTTT. Its translation is CASGPPGLGTEAFF.

This clonotype was counted ten times or more. V is TRBV24-1 and J is TRBJ2-5, with D perhaps matching TRBD1 (6 bases). Trimming cost V 3 bases and J 2 bases, with 18 bases left between them. The CDR3 is made up of 17 amino acids. Germline V gene lookup returns CDR1 KGHDR and CDR2 SFDVKD. Written as DNA, the CDR3 is TGTGCCACCAGTGATGCCGGACAGCCTGGGCCTCAAGAGACCCAGTACTTC. It specifies CATSDAGQPGPQETQYF.

This clonotype showed up many times. The V call is TRBV19, the J call TRBJ2-7; 10 bases match TRBD2. CDR3 size: 15 residues. Per germline, CDR1 LNHDA and CDR2 SQIVND (reference sequence). J lost 2 bases, V lost 4 bases, and 5 bases had no gene match. The CDR3 here is CASSSGAGGPYEQYF. CDR3 coding DNA: TGTGCCAGTAGTAGCGGAGCGGGAGGGCCCTACGAGCAGTACTTC.

This clonotype was seen ten or more times. The chain joins TRBV12-3 or TRBV12-4 to TRBJ2-7; D possibly corresponds to TRBD1 (5 bases). The CDR3 has 14 amino acids. Trimming took 2 bases from V and 4 from J, leaving 12 bases between them. The CDR3 spells CASSLQGIFYEQYF. DNA for the CDR3: TGTGCCAGCAGTTTACAGGGAATCTTTTACGAGCAGTACTTC.

This clonotype was recorded many times. The chain employs TRBV11-1 and TRBJ1-1; 7 nucleotides match TRBD1. With 8 bases clipped from V and 3 bases from J, the junction kept 15 bases outside the gene matches. CDR1 SGHAT and CDR2 FQDESV come from the germline V gene (reference sequence). The CDR3 covers 16 residues. Here the CDR3 reads CASRTTDRAGYTEAFF. CDR3 sequence (DNA): TGTGCCAGCCGGACGACAGACAGGGCCGGTTACACTGAAGCTTTCTTT.